This T cell receptor (beta chain) was obtained from a study of T-cell memory formation after mild COVID-19 (TCRdb year 2021). Study-wide context: Most TCR sequence clusters were specific to one of the two donors. The cohort comprised two young, previously healthy adult volunteers, one female and one male. Longitudinal TCRalpha and TCRbeta repertoire sequencing tracked T-cell clones expanding and contracting after mild COVID-19 in a couple of donors.

From cysteine to phenylalanine, the CDR3 is 14 amino acids long. Just CDR3 DNA is preserved here, 42 bases in frame from base 1. From the germline V gene, CDR1 is SGHRS and CDR2 is YFSETQ. Deletion took 2 bases off V and 7 bases off J, with a span of 15 bases between the germline ends. In the case of this clonotype: It lacks a known antigen. Base quality data are lacking; no much larger clone is found one base away.

Overall results and qualifications from the work: Only a couple of mild cases were covered by the study, and larger cohorts that include severe cases with pre-infection samples were considered necessary. The detection of some responding clones in pre-infection memory suggests that pre-existing cross-reactive memory T cells joined the SARS-CoV-2 response. The second-wave clones that peaked on day 37 were not confirmed to be SARS-CoV-2 specific. Clones that contracted from day 15 to 85 showed balanced CD4/CD8 phenotypes, whereas a second wave of clones that expanded from day 15 to 37 leaned towards CD4+. Contracting CD4+ clones turned up mainly in the CM and EM memory subsets, whereas EMRA was where CD8+ clones were enriched.

The sequencing machine was an Illumina NovaSeq 6000. Using 5'RACE with constant-segment primers, TCRalpha and TCRbeta cDNA libraries were constructed, with sample barcodes and unique molecular identifiers added in the process. Trizol reagent was used to extract RNA from every sample. Amplification of the libraries took two PCR steps, and the second step added a second sample barcode plus Illumina TruSeq adapters. Sequencing of libraries was performed on an Illumina NovaSeq with 2 x 150 bp paired-end reads. Per the source publication's procedure: Demultiplexing of reads and collapsing into UMI-guided consensus sequences were performed with migec v1.2.7. Using mixcr v2.1.11, UMI consensuses were aligned to TRA and TRB V and J templates and then assembled into clonotypes. Clonotypes were classified as expanded or contracted when called significant by both edgeR and NoisET, with noise models trained on biological replicates. edgeR calls used a false discovery rate-adjusted p below 0.01 and a log2 fold-change threshold of 1. As an exploratory analysis of dynamics, max-normalized trajectories of the 1000 most abundant clonotypes were examined by PCA with hierarchical clustering. Separately sequenced CD4+ and CD8+ repertoires were used to assign the CD4 or CD8 phenotype of responding clones. TCRdb reworked the public reads: Q25 trimming with fastp, MiXCR clone assembly, productive beta chains retained. Each entry is one CDR3 protein sequence, shown with its most common DNA and genes. TCRdb assigned the V and J calls; the authors' analysis was not used. The sample table contains some 440,000 distinct CDR3 sequences; only one count was recorded for 25% of them. The top ten constitute about 12% of the sample.

Ficoll-Paque density gradient centrifugation was the method used to isolate PBMCs. The clonotype originates from an adult woman who had mild COVID-19 (a few samples of this study predate the infection). The sample titles of this study are shuffled in the database, so cell type and time point are left out; the donor was told from shared clones. The sequenced material came from PBMCs or a T cell subset sorted from them (not recorded which). In this chain, TRBV5-1 is recombined with TRBJ2-5, and the D gene may be TRBD2, 6 bases matching. The DNA is as follows: TGCGCCAGCAGCTTCCTTGGGCAGGGAGGGACCCAGTACTTC. It specifies CASSFLGQGGTQYF.